This T cell receptor (beta chain) was recovered during a study of cytomegalovirus exposure and HLA in healthy donors. The overall study: Genotyping showed 75% to 90% of 300 to 450 donors falling in the Caucasian-associated ancestry cluster.

Study-level findings and limits: A later analysis by the authors found several of the most significant clusters apparently linked to common viral pathogens.

Comment on this clone: The antigen remains undetermined.

60 Vbeta and 13 Jbeta primers were used in PCR. Libraries were prepared by immunoSEQ multiplex PCR; TCRdb keeps only in-frame clonotypes and omits some of them. The sample holds about 95,000 clones, about 74% seen once. In nominal health when sampled, donors likely had unrecorded immune exposures nonetheless. The germline V gene encodes CDR1 SGHNT and CDR2 YYREEE (reference sequence). This CDR3 has 14 residues. V was clipped by 4 bases and J by 7 bases, with 15 bases between them. This chain links TRBV5-4 with TRBJ2-1; D ambiguous. The specimen sequenced was PBMCs. The receptor was isolated from a woman aged 50 to 60 in good health and CMV-seropositive. The CDR3 nucleotides read TGTGCCAGCAGCCCGGAGTCCGGTAAGAATGAGCAGTTCTTC. Residues: CASSPESGKNEQFF. Complete variable domain (other parts from reference TRBV5-4 and TRBJ2-1): ETGVTQSPTHLIKTRGQQVTLRCSSQSGHNTVSWYQQALGQGPQFIFQYYREEENGRGNFPPRFSGLQFPNYSSELNVNALELDDSALYLCASSPESGKNEQFFGPGTRLTVL.